A selection of T cell receptor beta chains follows, all from one sample in a study of identical twins. TCRdb ran MiXCR on the 5' RACE reads and lists one entry per CDR3 protein. The sample consists of hundreds of thousands of distinct CDR3 sequences, around 6% of them appearing once. Material for sequencing was naive T cells sorted from blood. The receptors come from a man younger than 35 in good health. Each CDR3 is given with its conserved first and last residue. The order of the fields is D gene, J gene, clone size, V gene, CDR3 protein, CDR3 DNA. A D gene is named only where the DNA matches it firmly. Clone size is shown for a subset of rows, as once, few, many or a class of expanded clone.

D: NA
J: TRBJ2-1
size: many
V: TRBV29-1
CDR3: CSVDRSGTYGYNEQFF
DNA: TGCAGCGTTGACCGATCGGGGACCTATGGGTACAATGAGCAGTTCTTC

D: NA
J: TRBJ2-7
size: many
V: TRBV9
CDR3: CASSNQTRTGTYEQYF
DNA: TGTGCCAGCAGCAACCAAACCCGGACGGGAACATACGAGCAGTACTTC

D: NA
J: TRBJ2-1
size: NA
V: TRBV9
CDR3: CASRGGPQSSYNEQFF
DNA: TGTGCCAGCAGGGGGGGCCCACAGAGCTCCTACAATGAGCAGTTCTTC

D: TRBD2
J: TRBJ2-1
size: many
V: TRBV10-1
CDR3: CASSDLASGRALEQFF
DNA: TGCGCCAGCAGTGATTTGGCTAGCGGGAGGGCCTTGGAGCAGTTCTTC

D: NA
J: TRBJ1-5
size: NA
V: TRBV29-1
CDR3: CSVGDNSNQPQHF
DNA: TGCAGCGTTGGCGACAACAGCAATCAGCCCCAGCATTTT

D: NA
J: TRBJ1-1
size: many
V: TRBV6-1
CDR3: CASSEVRNRQRSNTEAFF
DNA: TGTGCCAGCAGTGAAGTGAGGAACCGACAGAGATCGAACACTGAAGCTTTCTTT

D: TRBD1
J: TRBJ2-7
size: many
V: TRBV5-1
CDR3: CASRTGQGAYEQYF
DNA: TGCGCCAGCAGGACGGGACAGGGTGCCTACGAGCAGTACTTC

D: NA
J: TRBJ1-1
size: many
V: TRBV12-3/TRBV12-4
CDR3: CASSLNQEGGTEAFF
DNA: TGTGCCAGCAGTTTAAATCAGGAGGGCGGCACTGAAGCTTTCTTT

D: TRBD2
J: TRBJ2-7
size: NA
V: TRBV6-2/TRBV6-3
CDR3: CASSYRGTTEQYF
DNA: TGTGCCAGCAGTTATAGAGGGACTACCGAGCAGTACTTC

D: TRBD1
J: TRBJ2-7
size: many
V: TRBV20-1
CDR3: CSARDTGTGLHEQYF
DNA: TGCAGTGCTAGGGACACCGGGACAGGGCTCCACGAGCAGTACTTC

D: NA
J: TRBJ2-3
size: many
V: TRBV25-1
CDR3: CASSERGSTDTQYF
DNA: TGTGCCAGCAGTGAGAGGGGGAGCACAGATACGCAGTATTTT

D: NA
J: TRBJ1-3
size: many
V: TRBV29-1
CDR3: CSMSAGNTIYF
DNA: TGCAGCATGTCCGCGGGAAACACCATATATTTT

D: TRBD2
J: TRBJ2-1
size: few
V: TRBV6-1
CDR3: CASGWIAGVYNEQFF
DNA: TGTGCCAGCGGGTGGATAGCGGGAGTCTACAATGAGCAGTTCTTC

D: TRBD2
J: TRBJ2-1
size: many
V: TRBV5-5
CDR3: CASSLRLAGSYNEQFF
DNA: TGTGCCAGCAGCCTAAGACTAGCGGGAAGTTACAATGAGCAGTTCTTC

D: TRBD1
J: TRBJ2-1
size: few
V: TRBV6-5
CDR3: CASSSDRNEQFF
DNA: TGTGCCAGCAGTTCGGACAGGAATGAGCAGTTCTTC

D: TRBD2
J: TRBJ2-5
size: few
V: TRBV6-1
CDR3: CASRIAGGWQETQYF
DNA: TGTGCCAGCAGAATAGCGGGAGGGTGGCAAGAGACCCAGTACTTC

D: TRBD1
J: TRBJ2-1
size: many
V: TRBV18
CDR3: CASSPLGTDNEQFF
DNA: TGTGCCAGCTCACCACTCGGGACAGACAATGAGCAGTTCTTC

D: TRBD1
J: TRBJ2-2
size: many
V: TRBV12-3/TRBV12-4
CDR3: CASTRGQAVSGELFF
DNA: TGTGCCAGCACTCGAGGACAGGCCGTCTCCGGGGAGCTGTTTTTT

D: TRBD1
J: TRBJ2-1
size: NA
V: TRBV5-6
CDR3: CASSSTRTGQTYNEQFF
DNA: TGTGCCAGCAGTTCTACCCGGACAGGGCAAACCTACAATGAGCAGTTCTTC

D: TRBD2
J: TRBJ2-3
size: many
V: TRBV28
CDR3: CASKWTSGKTDTQYF
DNA: TGTGCCAGCAAATGGACTAGCGGGAAGACAGATACGCAGTATTTT